These T cell receptor beta chains were read from a single sample in a study of blood T cell repertoires in COVID-19. Clones were read by immunoSEQ multiplex PCR, and TCRdb kept only the in-frame ones, dropping some. This table has about 81,000 clones, almost 85% appearing once. The sample consisted of peripheral blood. These receptors came from a man aged 60 to 69 with acute or convalescent COVID-19. Both conserved end residues are part of each CDR3. A D gene is named only where the DNA matches it firmly. Clone size is shown for a subset of rows, as once, few, many or a class of expanded clone.

CDR3nt	CDR3aa	d_gene	v_gene	j_gene	abundance
TGTGCCAGCAGCATAACCGGACAGGGGTATTCACCCCTCCACTTT	CASSITGQGYSPLHF	TRBD1	TRBV13	TRBJ1-6	NA
TGTGCCAGCAGCTCCCCCCTTATAGATGAGCAGTTCTTC	CASSSPLIDEQFF	NA	TRBV7-2	TRBJ2-1	few
TGTGCCAGCAGCCAGTCTTTGAATCAGCCCCAGCATTTT	CASSQSLNQPQHF	NA	TRBV3-1/TRBV3-2	TRBJ1-5	few
TGTGCCAGCAGAAATGGGGGGAATAGCAATCAGCCCCAGCATTTT	CASRNGGNSNQPQHF	NA	TRBV5-8	TRBJ1-5	once
TGTGCCAGTAGATCCCCAGGGTCTGGAAACACCATATATTTT	CASRSPGSGNTIYF	NA	TRBV19	TRBJ1-3	NA
TGCAGCGTTGAAAGGGGAAAACTGTTTTTT	CSVERGKLFF	NA	TRBV29-1	TRBJ1-4	NA
TGTGCCAGCAGCGTAGGACAGGGCCCCTACGAGCAGTACTTC	CASSVGQGPYEQYF	TRBD1	TRBV9	TRBJ2-7	NA
TGTGCCAGCAGCTTAAATAGCGGGGCCGCGGCAGATACGCAGTATTTT	CASSLNSGAAADTQYF	TRBD2	TRBV7-3	TRBJ2-3	NA
TGTGCCAGCAGCTCGCCGGGGCCCGGGGGCGGGGAGCTGTTTTTT	CASSSPGPGGGELFF	NA	TRBV7-2	TRBJ2-2	NA
TGTGCCAGCAGGTCACTACTGCCGCGTGAAAACTACGAGCAGTACTTC	CASRSLLPRENYEQYF	NA	TRBV12-1	TRBJ2-7	NA
TGCGCCAGCAGCTTGGCCGAGGGTTTGGACACCGGGGAGCTGTTTTTT	CASSLAEGLDTGELFF	NA	TRBV5-1	TRBJ2-2	NA
TGTGCCAGCAGCACCCGGGACTCATCTGCGGAGACCCAGTACTTC	CASSTRDSSAETQYF	NA	TRBV11-2	TRBJ2-5	NA
TGTGCCAGCAGCTCCTTATCCCTACGACAGAGGAAGAATTCACCCCTCCACTTT	CASSSLSLRQRKNSPLHF	NA	TRBV11-2	TRBJ1-6	NA
TGCGCCAGCAGCCCCCGAAGGGAGAGGGAAAAACTGTTTTTT	CASSPRREREKLFF	NA	TRBV4-3	TRBJ1-4	NA
TGTGCCAGCAGCTTAGCGAGCACTAGCGGCTACAATGAGCAGTTCTTC	CASSLASTSGYNEQFF	TRBD2	TRBV7-2	TRBJ2-1	NA
TGTGCCAGCAGCTTATCCCGGACAGGAGAGACCCAGTACTTC	CASSLSRTGETQYF	TRBD1	TRBV11-3	TRBJ2-5	once
TGCGCCAGCAGCTCACAGGGGCACACTGAAGCTTTCTTT	CASSSQGHTEAFF	TRBD1	TRBV4-3	TRBJ1-1	NA
TGTGCCAGCAGCCCGACACAGAGCTCCTACAATGAGCAGTTCTTC	CASSPTQSSYNEQFF	NA	TRBV16	TRBJ2-1	NA
TGTGCCAGCAGCTTAGGACTAGCGGGGGGACAGTACCAAGAGACCCAGTACTTC	CASSLGLAGGQYQETQYF	TRBD2	TRBV7-6	TRBJ2-5	NA
TGTGCCAGCAATCGGACAGGGACCCAAGAGACCCAGTACTTC	CASNRTGTQETQYF	TRBD1	TRBV27	TRBJ2-5	NA
TGCGCCAGCAGCTTGCCTGTCAGGGAGCAGTACTTC	CASSLPVREQYF	NA	TRBV5-1	TRBJ2-7	few
TGTGCCAGCAGTTACCGGGGGAAGAACACTGAAGCTTTCTTT	CASSYRGKNTEAFF	NA	TRBV6-6	TRBJ1-1	NA
TGTGCCAGCAGTGATACGGGGGTAACGAACACCGGGGAGCTGTTTTTT	CASSDTGVTNTGELFF	NA	TRBV6-1	TRBJ2-2	NA
TGCGCCAGCAGCTTCGGGACAGGAGATCAGCGGCAGTACTTC	CASSFGTGDQRQYF	TRBD1	TRBV5-1	TRBJ2-7	NA
TGTGCCAGCAGCTTATCAACTACCGGGACAAGAAAGCATTTT	CASSLSTTGTRKHF	NA	TRBV7-2	TRBJ1-5	NA
TGTGCCAGCAGCTTAGTGGCGGGGCTCGTTGAAAAACTGTTTTTT	CASSLVAGLVEKLFF	NA	TRBV7-2	TRBJ1-4	NA
TGCGCCAGCAGCTTGGCCGGGGGGCGGTACGAGCAGTACTTC	CASSLAGGRYEQYF	NA	TRBV5-1	TRBJ2-7	once
TGTGCCAGCAGCGAACGGGACAGGGGGCTCGAGCAGTACTTC	CASSERDRGLEQYF	TRBD1	TRBV9	TRBJ2-7	NA
TGTGCCAGCAGCCCCCAAACAGGGAGCTCTGGAAACACCATATATTTT	CASSPQTGSSGNTIYF	NA	TRBV3-1/TRBV3-2	TRBJ1-3	NA
TGTGCCAGCAGCGTAGAGCCCGGGACTCCAGGAGGCTACACCTTC	CASSVEPGTPGGYTF	NA	TRBV9	TRBJ1-2	NA
TGTGCCAGCAGTTCCCACAGGGGTAATCAGCCCCAGCATTTT	CASSSHRGNQPQHF	TRBD1	TRBV6-2/TRBV6-3	TRBJ1-5	NA
TGTGCCAGCACGGGTGCGGGAGGTGGGACCGGGGAGCTGTTTTTT	CASTGAGGGTGELFF	TRBD2	TRBV2	TRBJ2-2	NA
TGTGCCAGCAGCAAGTCGGAACCTCAGCCAGGGACAGATACGCAGTATTTT	CASSKSEPQPGTDTQYF	NA	TRBV21-1	TRBJ2-3	NA
TGTGCCAGCAGCCAGGGACACTCGAGCTCCTACGAGCAGTACTTC	CASSQGHSSSYEQYF	NA	TRBV28	TRBJ2-7	NA
TGTGCCAGCAGCTCGGACAGCTTTAATCAGCCCCAGCATTTT	CASSSDSFNQPQHF	NA	TRBV7-2	TRBJ1-5	NA
TGTGCCAGCAGCTTAAGGGCGAGAGGCAGGGAACGGGCAGATACGCAGTATTTT	CASSLRARGRERADTQYF	NA	TRBV7-2	TRBJ2-3	NA
TGCAGTGCTAGTGATGGAGCCCTGGGCAATGAGCAGTTCTTC	CSASDGALGNEQFF	NA	TRBV20-1	TRBJ2-1	few
TGCGCCAGCAGCTTGGAGGGCAAAAGCGGCTATGGCTACACCTTC	CASSLEGKSGYGYTF	NA	TRBV5-1	TRBJ1-2	NA
TGTGCCAGTAGTACGAGACAGCAAGAGACCCAGTACTTC	CASSTRQQETQYF	NA	TRBV19	TRBJ2-5	NA
TGTGCCAGCAGTAGGACAGGGAGCCCCTACGAGCAGTACTTC	CASSRTGSPYEQYF	TRBD1	TRBV6-2/TRBV6-3	TRBJ2-7	NA
TGTGCCAGCAGTTACTCGATCTTAGGACAGCGCAATCAGCCCCAGCATTTT	CASSYSILGQRNQPQHF	NA	TRBV6-2/TRBV6-3	TRBJ1-5	NA
TGTGCCAGCAGTTTTGCGCACACTGAAGCTTTCTTT	CASSFAHTEAFF	NA	TRBV12-3/TRBV12-4	TRBJ1-1	NA
TGCGCCAGCAGCCAAGCCGGCCGGAGTGGTAATGAAAAACTGTTTTTT	CASSQAGRSGNEKLFF	NA	TRBV4-1	TRBJ1-4	once
TGTGCCAGCAGTGATAAAAGGGGACAGAACACTGAAGCTTTCTTT	CASSDKRGQNTEAFF	NA	TRBV6-4	TRBJ1-1	NA
TGTGCCAGCAGCCTCTTGAACACTGAAGCTTTCTTT	CASSLLNTEAFF	NA	TRBV28	TRBJ1-1	NA
TGTGCCACCATGCTAGGTCCGAACACTGAAGCTTTCTTT	CATMLGPNTEAFF	NA	TRBV10-3	TRBJ1-1	NA
TGTGCCAGAAGTCGGACAAAAGGCTACACCTTC	CARSRTKGYTF	NA	TRBV5-3	TRBJ1-2	many
TGTGCCAGCAGCTTCCCAGGGACTGAAGCTTTCTTT	CASSFPGTEAFF	NA	TRBV11-3	TRBJ1-1	NA
TGCGCCAGCAGCTTCGCAGTGAACACTGAAGCTTTCTTT	CASSFAVNTEAFF	NA	TRBV5-1	TRBJ1-1	NA
TGTGCCAGCAGCTTAGGGACAATGCTCAATGAGCAGTTCTTC	CASSLGTMLNEQFF	NA	TRBV7-2	TRBJ2-1	NA
TGTGCCATCTCGGAGGGGAGCGGGAATCCCTACGAGCAGTACTTC	CAISEGSGNPYEQYF	TRBD2	TRBV10-3	TRBJ2-7	NA
TGTGCCAGCAGCCCGTCGCCAGGGGTCAATCAGCCCCAGCATTTT	CASSPSPGVNQPQHF	NA	TRBV9	TRBJ1-5	NA
TGTGCCAGCAAATTTGGGGCATCTAGAGTTACGCAGTATTTT	CASKFGASRVTQYF	NA	TRBV27	TRBJ2-3	NA
TGTGCCAGCTCGTCGACAGGGTATGAAGCTTTCTTT	CASSSTGYEAFF	TRBD1	TRBV18	TRBJ1-1	few
TGCGCCAGCGGGACAGGGCAAGAGACCCAGTACTTC	CASGTGQETQYF	TRBD1	TRBV5-1	TRBJ2-5	NA
TGCAGTGCTAGTACAGGCAGGACTAACTATGGCTACACCTTC	CSASTGRTNYGYTF	NA	TRBV20-1	TRBJ1-2	NA
TGTGCCTGGAAGGGGGACAGCTATGGCTACACCTTC	CAWKGDSYGYTF	TRBD1	TRBV30	TRBJ1-2	NA
TGTGCCAGCACCTCGACTAGGACTTCATACAATGAGCAGTTCTTC	CASTSTRTSYNEQFF	NA	TRBV28	TRBJ2-1	NA
TGTGCCAGCAAAGGGGATTTTACTGAAGCTTTCTTT	CASKGDFTEAFF	NA	TRBV6-5	TRBJ1-1	NA